The clone carrying this T cell receptor beta chain was counted at least ten times. V was pared by 0 bases and J by 4 bases, with 1 base of the junction left unmatched. Per germline, CDR1 SGDLS and CDR2 YYNGEE. This CDR3 is built from 16 residues. This sample is part of a study of T cells after yellow fever vaccination. For the study at large: Fractions with few cells were prepared using SMART-Seq v4 Ultra Low Input.

Each CDR3 protein gets one entry after TCRdb re-called the 5' RACE reads with MiXCR. The sample contains around 53,000 distinct CDR3 sequences, about 6.6% of which appear only once. The V gene is TRBV9, the J gene TRBJ2-1; 13 bases match TRBD2. The specimen was CD8+ T cells not binding an NS4B(214-222) dextramer, sorted from PBMCs, collected approximately 47 days after the first yellow fever vaccination. The clonotype was recovered from a man between 18 and 29 years old who received the YFV17D yellow fever vaccine. CDR3 loop: CASSVGLAGGYNEQFF. CDR3 DNA sequence: TGTGCCAGCAGCGTAGGACTAGCGGGGGGTTACAATGAGCAGTTCTTC.